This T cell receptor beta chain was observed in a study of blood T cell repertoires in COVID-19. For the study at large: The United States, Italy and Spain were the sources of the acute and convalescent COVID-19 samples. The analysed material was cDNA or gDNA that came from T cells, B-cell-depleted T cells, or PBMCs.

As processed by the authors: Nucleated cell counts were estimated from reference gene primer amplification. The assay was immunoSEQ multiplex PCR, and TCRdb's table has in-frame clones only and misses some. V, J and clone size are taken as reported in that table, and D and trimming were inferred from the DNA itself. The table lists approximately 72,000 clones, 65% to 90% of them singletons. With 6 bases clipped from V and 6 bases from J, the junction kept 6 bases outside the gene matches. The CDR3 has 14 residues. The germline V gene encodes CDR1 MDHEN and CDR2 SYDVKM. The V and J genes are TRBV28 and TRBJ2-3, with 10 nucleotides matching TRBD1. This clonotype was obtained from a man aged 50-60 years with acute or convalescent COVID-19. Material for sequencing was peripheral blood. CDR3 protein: CASSRDRGGDTQYF. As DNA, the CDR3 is TGTGCCAGCAGCAGGGACAGGGGCGGCGATACGCAGTATTTT.